What follows are 10 T cell receptor beta chains derived from one specimen sequenced in a study of blood T cells in healthy people across ages (dated by TCRdb to about 2015). Libraries were built with 5' RACE. Sequencing used an Illumina HiSeq 2500. A second PCR of about 7 to 12 cycles was run with a J-beta primer mix and a sample-barcoded 5' primer. TCRdb reprocessing: public reads trimmed at Q25 with fastp, clones called with MiXCR, in-frame beta chains kept. Duplicate CDR3 protein sequences are folded into a single record with the most common DNA and genes. For this sample there are under 2 million distinct CDR3 sequences; roughly 32% appear just once. The ten largest clones add up to approximately 10% of the sample. Source material: blood. The receptors derive from a young woman in good health.

This clonotype was recorded at least ten times. This rearrangement joins TRBV4-1 to TRBJ2-7; 7 nucleotides align to TRBD1. Looked up from germline, CDR1 is MGHRA and CDR2 is YSYEKL. This CDR3 region has 14 residues. V lost 6 bases, J lost 3 bases, and 8 bases stayed unmatched. The CDR3 is CASRREQGSYEQYF. The CDR3 DNA reads as TGCGCCAGCAGGAGGGAACAGGGGAGCTACGAGCAGTACTTC.

Remarks on this clonotype: This may be a read error: a much more frequent sequence differs by one nucleotide. The chain has TRBV7-2 and TRBJ1-2; maybe TRBD1 (5 bases). CDR1 and CDR2 (germline): SGHTA, FQGNSA. The CDR3 has 14 residues. Here the CDR3 reads CASSSAGPNYGHTF. The CDR3 DNA reads as TGTGCCAGCAGCTCCGCAGGGCCGAACTATGGCCACACCTTC.

Remarks on this clonotype: A read error is possible here, since a much larger clone lies one base away. The CDR3 here is CASSQDWIRGSPYNEQFF. CDR3 DNA: TGCGCCAGCAGCCAAGATTGGATTAGGGGGTCCCCCTACAATGAGCAGTTCTTC. V usage is TRBV4-1 and J usage is TRBJ2-1, with a weak D call TRBD1 (6 bases). CDR1 and CDR2 (germline): MGHRA, YSYEKL. CDR3 size: 18 residues. V was trimmed by 0 bases and J by 2 bases, leaving 17 bases between them.

This clonotype occurred a few times. V is TRBV27 and J is TRBJ2-7; D may be TRBD1 (6 bases). The CDR3 has 14 amino acids. Germline CDR1 is MNHEY and CDR2 is SMNVEV (reference sequence). The V end was cut by 3 bases, the J end by 4 bases, with 13 bases between. The CDR3 DNA follows: TGTGCCAGCAGTTTTGGGACATCAGCGTACGAGCAGTACTTC. It yields the protein CASSFGTSAYEQYF.

The sample holds a few counts of this clonotype. The rearrangement links TRBV28 to TRBJ2-1; TRBD2 agrees at 7 bases. CDR3 length equals 18 residues. After removal of 5 bases from V and 5 bases from J, the junction contained 18 bases not matched to a gene. Germline lookup yields CDR1 MDHEN and CDR2 SYDVKM. The CDR3 here is CASSTPRSKRDKNNEQFF. Written as DNA, the CDR3 is TGTGCCAGCAGTACCCCTAGGTCCAAGCGGGATAAGAACAATGAGCAGTTCTTC.

The chain couples TRBV25-1 to TRBJ2-3; no definite D call. The CDR3 has 13 residues. From germline, CDR1 is MGHDK and CDR2 SYGVNS. Deletions cut 0 bases from V and 5 bases from J, with 6 bases between. The CDR3 DNA is TGTGCCAGCAGTGAATACTCCGAAGATACGCAGTATTTT. It specifies CASSEYSEDTQYF.

The chain uses TRBV12-3 or TRBV12-4 and TRBJ1-1, with TRBD1 matching 10 bases. This CDR3 is built from 14 residues. V lost 5 bases and J lost 6; bases outside the gene matches: 6. CDR3 nucleotide sequence: TGTGCCAGCAGTACGAGACAGGGGGCGGCTGAAGCTTTCTTT. Translated: CASSTRQGAAEAFF.

This clonotype came up a few times. The gene calls are TRBV28 and TRBJ2-3; possible D gene TRBD1, 5 bases. Germline loops: CDR1 MDHEN, CDR2 SYDVKM. The CDR3 sequence is 17 residues long. Trimming stripped 6 bases from V and 5 bases from J, with 24 bases between. CDR3 in amino acids: CASSLGVRALRRDTQYF. The DNA of the CDR3 is TGTGCCAGCAGCCTAGGGGTCCGGGCCCTGCGGAGAGATACGCAGTATTTT.

This clonotype was counted a few times. The J gene is TRBJ1-2, the V gene TRBV7-9, with TRBD1 matching 10 bases. This CDR3 has 16 amino acids. V shed 6 bases and J 7 bases; nucleotides not matched to a gene: 14. Germline values: CDR1 SEHNR, CDR2 FQNEAQ (reference sequence). CDR3 in amino acids: CASSRSRDRGSVGYTF. CDR3 bases: TGTGCCAGCAGTCGGAGCCGGGACAGGGGAAGTGTTGGCTACACCTTC.

This rearrangement joins TRBV2 to TRBJ1-1; D is possibly TRBD1 (5 bases). Trimming pared 5 bases from V and 8 bases from J, leaving 18 bases between. Germline CDR1 and CDR2: SNHLY and FYNNEI. This CDR3 is 14 amino acids long. CDR3 region: CASSTGLGGAEAFF. The CDR3 DNA is TGTGCCAGCAGTACCGGGTTGGGTGGGGCCGAAGCTTTCTTT.